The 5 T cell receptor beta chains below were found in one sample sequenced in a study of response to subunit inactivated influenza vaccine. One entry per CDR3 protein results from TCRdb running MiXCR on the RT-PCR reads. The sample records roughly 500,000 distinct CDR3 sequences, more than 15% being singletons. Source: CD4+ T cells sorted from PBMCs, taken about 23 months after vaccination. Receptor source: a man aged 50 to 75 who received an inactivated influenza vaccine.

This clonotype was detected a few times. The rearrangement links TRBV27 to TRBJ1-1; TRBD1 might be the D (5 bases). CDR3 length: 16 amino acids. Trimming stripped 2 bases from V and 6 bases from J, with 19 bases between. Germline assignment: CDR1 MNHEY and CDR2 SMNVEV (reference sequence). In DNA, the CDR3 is TGTGCCAGCAGTTTAATGGTTAGGGGACTTACGTCTGAAGCTTTCTTT. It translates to CASSLMVRGLTSEAFF.

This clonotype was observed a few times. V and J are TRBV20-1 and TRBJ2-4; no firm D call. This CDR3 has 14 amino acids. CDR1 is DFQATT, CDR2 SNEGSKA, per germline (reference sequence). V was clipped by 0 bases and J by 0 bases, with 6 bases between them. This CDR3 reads CSAREQLAKNIQYF. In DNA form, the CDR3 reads TGCAGTGCTAGAGAACAGCTAGCCAAAAACATTCAGTACTTC.

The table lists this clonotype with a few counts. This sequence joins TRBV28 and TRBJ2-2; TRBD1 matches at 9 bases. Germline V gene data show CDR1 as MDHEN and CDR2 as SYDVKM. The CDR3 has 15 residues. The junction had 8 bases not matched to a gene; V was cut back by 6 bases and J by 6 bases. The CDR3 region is CASSYRDRVSGELFF. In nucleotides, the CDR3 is TGTGCCAGCAGCTACAGGGACAGGGTTTCCGGGGAGCTGTTTTTT.

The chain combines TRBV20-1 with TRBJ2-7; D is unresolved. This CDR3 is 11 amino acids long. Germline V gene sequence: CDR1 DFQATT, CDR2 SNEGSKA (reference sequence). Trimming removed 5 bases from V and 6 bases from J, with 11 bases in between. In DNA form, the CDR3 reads TGCAGTGCTGACACTACGGGCGAGCAGTACTTC. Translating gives CSADTTGEQYF.

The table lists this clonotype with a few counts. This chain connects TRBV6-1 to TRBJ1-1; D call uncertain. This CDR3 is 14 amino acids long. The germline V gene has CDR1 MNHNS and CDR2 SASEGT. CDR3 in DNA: TGTTCCGCCCGTCCGGTCGTTAGGGACACTGAAGCTTTCTTT. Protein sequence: CSARPVVRDTEAFF.